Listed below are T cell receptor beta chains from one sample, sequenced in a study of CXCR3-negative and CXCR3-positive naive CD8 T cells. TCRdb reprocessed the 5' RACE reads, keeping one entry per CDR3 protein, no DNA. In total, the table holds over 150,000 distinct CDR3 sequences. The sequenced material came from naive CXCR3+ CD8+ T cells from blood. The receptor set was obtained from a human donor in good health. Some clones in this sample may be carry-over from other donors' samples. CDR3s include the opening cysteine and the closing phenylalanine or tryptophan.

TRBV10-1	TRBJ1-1	CASTRGENGQEIKPDMNTEAFF
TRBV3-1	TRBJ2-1	CASSQDPDRAIETEQFF
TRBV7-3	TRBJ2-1	CASSLTGTSLDEQFF
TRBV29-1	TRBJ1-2	CSVSLGTDFGGYTF
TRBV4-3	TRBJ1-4	CASSQVRRQGPTNEKLFF
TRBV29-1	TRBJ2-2	CSVHLTPGQEPLSNTGELFF
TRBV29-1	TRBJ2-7	CSVELWGQELQEQYF
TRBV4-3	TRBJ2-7	CASSQTRVGTLYEQYF
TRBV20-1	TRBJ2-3	CSARDRSSTDTQYF
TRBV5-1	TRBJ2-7	CASSAGTVHEQYF
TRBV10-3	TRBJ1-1	CAISESRTGMNTEDFF
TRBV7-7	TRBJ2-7	CASSLAQGENEQYF
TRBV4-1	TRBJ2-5	CASSQEGLADFYQETQYF
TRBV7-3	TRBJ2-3	CASSLQFWGRGDTQYF
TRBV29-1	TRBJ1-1	CSVVPAAGQEAFF